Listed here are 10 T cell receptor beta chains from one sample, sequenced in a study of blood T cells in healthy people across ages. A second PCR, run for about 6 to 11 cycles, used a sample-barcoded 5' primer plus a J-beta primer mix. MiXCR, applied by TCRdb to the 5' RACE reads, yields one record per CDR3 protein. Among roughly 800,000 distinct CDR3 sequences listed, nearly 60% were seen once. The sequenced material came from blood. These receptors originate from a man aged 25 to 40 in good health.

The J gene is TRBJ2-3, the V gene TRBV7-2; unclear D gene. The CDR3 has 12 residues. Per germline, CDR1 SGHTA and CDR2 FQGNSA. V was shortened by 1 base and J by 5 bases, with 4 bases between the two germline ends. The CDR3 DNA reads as TGTGCCAGCAGCTTAGGGAAAGATACGCAGTATTTT. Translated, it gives CASSLGKDTQYF.

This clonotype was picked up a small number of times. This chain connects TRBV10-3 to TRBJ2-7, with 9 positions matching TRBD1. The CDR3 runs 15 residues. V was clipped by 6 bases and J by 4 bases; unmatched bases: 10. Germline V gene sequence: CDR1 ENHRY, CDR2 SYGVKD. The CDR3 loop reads CAISQKQGAGYEQYF. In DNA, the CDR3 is TGTGCCATCAGCCAAAAACAGGGGGCTGGGTACGAGCAGTACTTC.

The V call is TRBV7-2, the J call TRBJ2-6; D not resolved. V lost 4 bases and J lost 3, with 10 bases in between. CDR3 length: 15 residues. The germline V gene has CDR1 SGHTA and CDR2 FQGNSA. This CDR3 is CASSSPPFGANVLTF. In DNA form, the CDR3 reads TGTGCCAGCAGCTCTCCCCCCTTTGGGGCCAACGTCCTGACTTTC. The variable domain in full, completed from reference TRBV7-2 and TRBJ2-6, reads GAGVSQSPSNKVTEKGKDVELRCDPISGHTALYWYRQSLGQGLEFLIYFQGNSAPDKSGLPSDRFSAERTGGSVSTLTIQRTQQEDSAVYLCASSSPPFGANVLTFGAGSRLTVL.

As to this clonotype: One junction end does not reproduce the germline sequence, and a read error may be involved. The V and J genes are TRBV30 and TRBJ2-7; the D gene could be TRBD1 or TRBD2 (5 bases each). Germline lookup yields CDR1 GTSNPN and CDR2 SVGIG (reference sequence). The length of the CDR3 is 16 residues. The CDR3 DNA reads TGTGCCTGGAGTATCACCGATGAGGGGAGCTCCTACGAACAGTACTTC. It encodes CAWSITDEGSSYEQYF.

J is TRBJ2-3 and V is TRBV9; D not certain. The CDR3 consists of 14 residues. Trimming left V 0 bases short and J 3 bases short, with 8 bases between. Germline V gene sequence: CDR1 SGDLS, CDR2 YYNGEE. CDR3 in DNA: TGTGCCAGCAGCGTAGTACCGGTTACAGATACGCAGTATTTT. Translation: CASSVVPVTDTQYF.

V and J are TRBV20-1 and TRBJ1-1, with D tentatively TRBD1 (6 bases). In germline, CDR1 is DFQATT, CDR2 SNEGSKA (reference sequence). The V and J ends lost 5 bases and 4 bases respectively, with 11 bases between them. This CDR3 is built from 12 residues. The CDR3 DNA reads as TGCAGTGCTTGCGAGGGGGTCACTGAAGCTTTCTTT. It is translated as CSACEGVTEAFF.

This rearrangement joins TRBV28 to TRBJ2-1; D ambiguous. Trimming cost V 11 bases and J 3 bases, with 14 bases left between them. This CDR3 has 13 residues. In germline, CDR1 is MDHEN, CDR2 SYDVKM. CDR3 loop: CACARTDYNEQFF. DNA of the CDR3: TGTGCCTGTGCCAGGACCGACTACAATGAGCAGTTCTTC.

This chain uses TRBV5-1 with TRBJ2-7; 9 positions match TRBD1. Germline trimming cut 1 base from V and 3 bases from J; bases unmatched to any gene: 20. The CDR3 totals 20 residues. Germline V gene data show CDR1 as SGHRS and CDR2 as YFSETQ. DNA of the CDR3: TGCGCCAGCAGCTTGTCACGGGGGACTAACCGGGACAGGGTAAACTACGAGCAGTACTTC. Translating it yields CASSLSRGTNRDRVNYEQYF.

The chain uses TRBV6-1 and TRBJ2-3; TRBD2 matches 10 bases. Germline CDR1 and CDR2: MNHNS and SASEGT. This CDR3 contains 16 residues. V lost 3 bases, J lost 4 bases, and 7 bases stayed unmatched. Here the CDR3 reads CASSDLAGVEADTQYF. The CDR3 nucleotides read TGTGCCAGCAGTGATCTAGCGGGAGTTGAGGCAGATACGCAGTATTTT.

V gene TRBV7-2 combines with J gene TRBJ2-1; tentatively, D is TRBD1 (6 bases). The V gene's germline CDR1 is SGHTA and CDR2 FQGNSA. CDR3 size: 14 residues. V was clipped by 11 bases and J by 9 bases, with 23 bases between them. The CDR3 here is CAGISQGPHGEQFF. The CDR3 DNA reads TGTGCCGGCATCTCTCAGGGGCCTCACGGTGAGCAGTTCTTC. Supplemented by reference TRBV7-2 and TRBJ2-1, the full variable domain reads GAGVSQSPSNKVTEKGKDVELRCDPISGHTALYWYRQSLGQGLEFLIYFQGNSAPDKSGLPSDRFSAERTGGSVSTLTIQRTQQEDSAVYLCAGISQGPHGEQFFGPGTRLTVL.